This TCR beta chain appears in the sequencing data of a study of blood T cell repertoires in COVID-19. About the research overall: The United States, Italy and Spain supplied acute and convalescent COVID-19 samples. T cells, B-cell-depleted T cells, or PBMCs supplied cDNA or gDNA.

Per the study methods: Nucleated cell counts were estimated from reference gene primer amplification. Measured with immunoSEQ multiplex PCR; TCRdb has only the in-frame clones, and not every one. V and J calls and clone size are those listed in that table; D and trimming were worked out from the DNA. There are approximately 91,000 clones in the sample; about 80% occur only once, and roughly 7.3% lies in the top ten. Trimming left V 1 base short and J 5 bases short, with 11 bases between. This CDR3 has 13 residues. CDR1 and CDR2 from the germline V gene are GTSNPN and SVGIG (reference sequence). Specimen: peripheral blood. This chain connects TRBV30 to TRBJ1-2, with a possible D match to TRBD1 (6 bases). The sequence was obtained from a man in his 70s with acute or convalescent COVID-19. The CDR3 bases are TGTGCCTGGAGTGAAAGAGGGGGTTATGGCTACACCTTC. It codes for CAWSERGGYGYTF.